Listed below are T cell receptor beta chains from one sample, sequenced in a study of blood T cells in healthy people across ages. MiXCR was run by TCRdb on the 5' RACE reads, yielding one entry per CDR3 protein. The sample has roughly 1.7 million distinct CDR3 sequences, roughly a third seen once. The sample consisted of blood. The receptor source for this set is a young woman in good health. Each CDR3 is given with its conserved first and last residue. A D gene is named only where the DNA matches it firmly. The listing skips clone size in some rows; elsewhere it reads once, few, many or a size class.

D gene: TRBD1
J gene: TRBJ2-7
clone size: -
V gene: TRBV2
CDR3 protein: CASSTQGASSYEQYF
CDR3 DNA: TGTGCCAGCAGTACACAGGGGGCGAGTTCCTACGAGCAGTACTTC

D gene: TRBD2
J gene: TRBJ2-3
clone size: -
V gene: TRBV20-1
CDR3 protein: CSARERTSGRRKYF
CDR3 DNA: TGCAGTGCTAGAGAGCGGACTAGCGGGAGGAGGAAGTATTTT

D gene: -
J gene: TRBJ1-4
clone size: few
V gene: TRBV28
CDR3 protein: CASSPGRDEKLFF
CDR3 DNA: TGTGCCAGCAGTCCGGGGCGCGATGAAAAACTGTTTTTT

D gene: TRBD2
J gene: TRBJ2-7
clone size: -
V gene: TRBV27
CDR3 protein: CTSSGWREGRSYEQYF
CDR3 DNA: TGTACCAGCAGTGGGTGGCGGGAGGGCCGCTCCTACGAGCAGTACTTC

D gene: -
J gene: TRBJ2-3
clone size: -
V gene: TRBV14
CDR3 protein: CASSSWGKSTDTQYF
CDR3 DNA: TGTGCCAGCAGCTCGTGGGGGAAAAGCACAGATACGCAGTATTTT

D gene: -
J gene: TRBJ1-5
clone size: -
V gene: TRBV25-1
CDR3 protein: CASSEGDNQPQHF
CDR3 DNA: TGTGCCAGCAGTGAAGGAGACAATCAGCCCCAGCATTTT

D gene: -
J gene: TRBJ2-7
clone size: -
V gene: TRBV28
CDR3 protein: CASSFPSGEGWGEQYF
CDR3 DNA: TGTGCCAGCAGTTTCCCCTCCGGGGAAGGTTGGGGCGAGCAGTACTTC

D gene: -
J gene: TRBJ1-5
clone size: few
V gene: TRBV7-3
CDR3 protein: CASVSRAGVRDQPQHF
CDR3 DNA: TGTGCCAGCGTTAGTAGGGCAGGGGTGAGGGATCAGCCCCAGCATTTT

D gene: TRBD1
J gene: TRBJ1-2
clone size: -
V gene: TRBV3-1
CDR3 protein: CASSRGQGYDGYTF
CDR3 DNA: TGTGCCAGCAGCCGGGGACAGGGTTATGATGGCTACACCTTC

D gene: TRBD1
J gene: TRBJ1-1
clone size: -
V gene: TRBV20-1
CDR3 protein: CSARTGGGGEAFF
CDR3 DNA: TGCAGTGCTAGAACAGGGGGCGGGGGTGAAGCTTTCTTT

D gene: TRBD1
J gene: TRBJ1-2
clone size: few
V gene: TRBV5-1
CDR3 protein: CASSTRQGNGYTF
CDR3 DNA: TGCGCCAGCAGCACCAGACAGGGGAATGGCTACACCTTC

D gene: -
J gene: TRBJ1-2
clone size: -
V gene: TRBV4-1
CDR3 protein: CASSQDGGPGDGYTF
CDR3 DNA: TGCGCCAGCAGCCAAGATGGGGGGCCGGGGGATGGCTACACCTTC

D gene: -
J gene: TRBJ2-5
clone size: few
V gene: TRBV7-6
CDR3 protein: CASSLPRGTRRLDAQYF
CDR3 DNA: TGTGCCAGCAGCCTCCCCAGAGGTACAAGGAGGCTAGACGCCCAGTACTTC

D gene: TRBD2
J gene: TRBJ2-1
clone size: many
V gene: TRBV29-1
CDR3 protein: CSVSPTAGYYNEQFF
CDR3 DNA: TGCAGCGTTAGTCCCACAGCGGGGTACTACAATGAGCAGTTCTTC

D gene: TRBD1
J gene: TRBJ1-1
clone size: -
V gene: TRBV6-1
CDR3 protein: CASSVETGGADRKAFF
CDR3 DNA: TGTGCCAGCAGTGTGGAAACAGGGGGGGCCGACCGTAAAGCTTTCTTT

D gene: TRBD1
J gene: TRBJ2-6
clone size: -
V gene: TRBV20-1
CDR3 protein: CSAPPGQGNSGANVLTF
CDR3 DNA: TGCAGTGCTCCCCCGGGACAGGGAAACTCTGGGGCCAACGTCCTGACTTTC

D gene: TRBD1
J gene: TRBJ2-6
clone size: -
V gene: TRBV20-1
CDR3 protein: CSATRTGVGANVLTF
CDR3 DNA: TGCAGTGCTACGCGGACAGGGGTCGGGGCCAACGTCCTGACTTTC

D gene: TRBD1
J gene: TRBJ2-7
clone size: few
V gene: TRBV20-1
CDR3 protein: CSAAAGTGGDEQYF
CDR3 DNA: TGCAGTGCTGCCGCCGGGACAGGGGGAGACGAGCAGTACTTC

D gene: -
J gene: TRBJ1-3
clone size: -
V gene: TRBV20-1
CDR3 protein: CSAQGQGKTGNTIYF
CDR3 DNA: TGCAGTGCCCAGGGGCAGGGCAAAACTGGAAACACCATATATTTT

D gene: TRBD2
J gene: TRBJ2-3
clone size: few
V gene: TRBV20-1
CDR3 protein: CSALRVAGLDTQYF
CDR3 DNA: TGCAGTGCTCTACGGGTAGCGGGATTAGATACGCAGTATTTT

D gene: -
J gene: TRBJ2-1
clone size: -
V gene: TRBV20-1
CDR3 protein: CSAGGLTGYNEQFF
CDR3 DNA: TGCAGTGCTGGAGGACTAACGGGTTACAATGAGCAGTTCTTC

D gene: -
J gene: TRBJ2-7
clone size: few
V gene: TRBV20-1
CDR3 protein: CSARRRGHYEQYF
CDR3 DNA: TGCAGTGCCAGAAGGAGGGGGCACTACGAGCAGTACTTC

D gene: -
J gene: TRBJ2-3
clone size: few
V gene: TRBV11-3
CDR3 protein: CASSLQGSDHDTQYF
CDR3 DNA: TGTGCCAGCAGCCTTCAGGGATCGGACCATGATACGCAGTATTTT

D gene: -
J gene: TRBJ2-3
clone size: -
V gene: TRBV7-9
CDR3 protein: CASSLVGHRTDTQYF
CDR3 DNA: TGTGCCAGCAGCTTAGTCGGTCACCGCACAGATACGCAGTATTTT

D gene: TRBD2
J gene: TRBJ2-1
clone size: -
V gene: TRBV20-1
CDR3 protein: CSVPGLAAYEQFF
CDR3 DNA: TGCAGTGTTCCGGGACTAGCGGCTTATGAGCAGTTCTTC

D gene: -
J gene: TRBJ2-1
clone size: few
V gene: TRBV7-2
CDR3 protein: CASRAYHEQFF
CDR3 DNA: TGTGCCAGCAGGGCGTACCATGAGCAGTTCTTC

D gene: TRBD2
J gene: TRBJ2-7
clone size: -
V gene: TRBV20-1
CDR3 protein: CSASLAGVPGEQYF
CDR3 DNA: TGCAGTGCTAGTCTAGCGGGAGTTCCAGGCGAGCAGTACTTC

D gene: -
J gene: TRBJ2-7
clone size: -
V gene: TRBV20-1
CDR3 protein: CSARDALGGYEQYF
CDR3 DNA: TGCAGTGCTAGAGATGCTCTAGGGGGCTACGAGCAGTACTTC

D gene: -
J gene: TRBJ1-2
clone size: -
V gene: TRBV15
CDR3 protein: CATSREGWGYTF
CDR3 DNA: TGTGCCACCAGCAGAGAGGGCTGGGGCTACACCTTC

D gene: TRBD2
J gene: TRBJ2-7
clone size: -
V gene: TRBV7-6
CDR3 protein: CANSLATGLAGGPEQYF
CDR3 DNA: TGTGCCAACAGCTTAGCGACAGGACTAGCGGGAGGGCCTGAGCAGTACTTC

D gene: -
J gene: TRBJ1-1
clone size: once
V gene: TRBV14
CDR3 protein: CTSSQGGYQWATEAFF
CDR3 DNA: TGTACCAGCAGCCAAGGTGGCTACCAATGGGCCACTGAAGCTTTCTTT

D gene: TRBD1
J gene: TRBJ2-5
clone size: -
V gene: TRBV4-2
CDR3 protein: CASSQVGQGTEETQYF
CDR3 DNA: TGTGCCAGCAGCCAAGTCGGACAGGGGACGGAAGAGACCCAGTACTTC

D gene: -
J gene: TRBJ1-1
clone size: -
V gene: TRBV20-1
CDR3 protein: CSGQQENTEAFF
CDR3 DNA: TGCAGTGGACAACAGGAAAACACTGAAGCTTTCTTT

D gene: TRBD1
J gene: TRBJ2-3
clone size: few
V gene: TRBV9
CDR3 protein: CASSADRQGASDTQYF
CDR3 DNA: TGTGCCAGCAGCGCGGATAGACAGGGGGCTTCAGATACGCAGTATTTT

D gene: TRBD2
J gene: TRBJ2-5
clone size: -
V gene: TRBV7-9
CDR3 protein: CASSLRLAGIGQETQYF
CDR3 DNA: TGTGCCAGCAGCTTACGTCTAGCGGGAATTGGACAAGAGACCCAGTACTTC

D gene: TRBD2
J gene: TRBJ2-7
clone size: few
V gene: TRBV28
CDR3 protein: CASSPLVAGGGEQYF
CDR3 DNA: TGTGCCAGCAGCCCCCTGGTAGCGGGGGGCGGCGAGCAGTACTTC

D gene: -
J gene: TRBJ1-1
clone size: few
V gene: TRBV4-1
CDR3 protein: CASSQDPTENTEAFF
CDR3 DNA: TGCGCCAGCAGCCAAGATCCGACGGAAAACACTGAAGCTTTCTTT

D gene: TRBD2
J gene: TRBJ2-3
clone size: few
V gene: TRBV5-1
CDR3 protein: CASSPSGTLKNTQYF
CDR3 DNA: TGCGCCAGCAGCCCCAGCGGGACCCTCAAAAATACGCAGTATTTT

D gene: TRBD2
J gene: TRBJ2-1
clone size: few
V gene: TRBV7-6
CDR3 protein: CASSLGEAGGRDEQFF
CDR3 DNA: TGTGCCAGCAGCTTAGGGGAAGCGGGGGGGCGTGATGAGCAGTTCTTC

D gene: TRBD2
J gene: TRBJ2-7
clone size: -
V gene: TRBV27
CDR3 protein: CASSVRTSEDEQYF
CDR3 DNA: TGTGCCAGCAGTGTTAGGACTAGCGAAGACGAGCAGTACTTC

D gene: TRBD2
J gene: TRBJ2-1
clone size: -
V gene: TRBV7-9
CDR3 protein: CASSLGGRAGTGNEQFF
CDR3 DNA: TGTGCCAGCAGCTTAGGAGGGCGAGCGGGGACGGGCAATGAGCAGTTCTTC

D gene: -
J gene: TRBJ2-7
clone size: -
V gene: TRBV4-1
CDR3 protein: CASSLRVSIGEQYF
CDR3 DNA: TGCGCCAGCAGCCTCCGGGTCTCAATAGGCGAGCAGTACTTC

D gene: TRBD1
J gene: TRBJ2-1
clone size: -
V gene: TRBV20-1
CDR3 protein: CSAGDRQQAYNEQFF
CDR3 DNA: TGCAGTGCTGGGGACAGGCAGCAGGCCTACAATGAGCAGTTCTTC

D gene: -
J gene: TRBJ1-5
clone size: -
V gene: TRBV14
CDR3 protein: CASSQEVPQHF
CDR3 DNA: TGTGCCAGCAGCCAAGAAGTGCCCCAGCATTTT

D gene: TRBD2
J gene: TRBJ2-7
clone size: many
V gene: TRBV30
CDR3 protein: CAWSRGGGYEQYF
CDR3 DNA: TGTGCCTGGAGTCGCGGGGGGGGCTACGAGCAGTACTTC

D gene: TRBD1
J gene: TRBJ2-5
clone size: many
V gene: TRBV6-2/TRBV6-3
CDR3 protein: CASSRPGQGFETQYF
CDR3 DNA: TGTGCCAGCAGTCGACCGGGACAGGGGTTCGAGACCCAGTACTTC

D gene: -
J gene: TRBJ1-2
clone size: few
V gene: TRBV27
CDR3 protein: CASRKQGTDYGYTF
CDR3 DNA: TGTGCCAGCAGGAAACAGGGAACGGACTATGGCTACACCTTC

D gene: TRBD2
J gene: TRBJ2-5
clone size: -
V gene: TRBV4-2
CDR3 protein: CASSQTGTSGRSGVGTQYF
CDR3 DNA: TGTGCCAGCAGCCAGACCGGGACTAGCGGGAGGTCCGGGGTGGGGACCCAGTACTTC

D gene: TRBD1
J gene: TRBJ2-6
clone size: few
V gene: TRBV7-2
CDR3 protein: CASSPRTRQGIRSGANVLTF
CDR3 DNA: TGTGCCAGCAGCCCCCGGACTCGACAGGGGATCCGCTCTGGGGCCAACGTCCTGACTTTC

D gene: -
J gene: TRBJ2-1
clone size: -
V gene: TRBV14
CDR3 protein: CASSQRWQSYNEQFF
CDR3 DNA: TGTGCCAGCAGTCAACGCTGGCAGTCCTACAATGAGCAGTTCTTC

D gene: -
J gene: TRBJ2-5
clone size: many
V gene: TRBV4-1
CDR3 protein: CASSQAREQYF
CDR3 DNA: TGCGCCAGCAGCCAAGCTAGAGAGCAGTACTTC

D gene: -
J gene: TRBJ2-7
clone size: few
V gene: TRBV3-1
CDR3 protein: CASSQDRAPYEQYF
CDR3 DNA: TGTGCCAGCAGCCAAGACAGGGCCCCCTACGAGCAGTACTTC

D gene: -
J gene: TRBJ2-1
clone size: -
V gene: TRBV18
CDR3 protein: CASSPKRGDPGIDEQFF
CDR3 DNA: TGTGCCAGCTCACCAAAAAGGGGGGATCCGGGGATCGATGAGCAGTTCTTC

D gene: -
J gene: TRBJ1-2
clone size: -
V gene: TRBV20-1
CDR3 protein: CSTRDAIANYGYTF
CDR3 DNA: TGCAGTACTAGGGACGCAATAGCTAACTATGGCTACACCTTC

D gene: -
J gene: TRBJ1-5
clone size: -
V gene: TRBV2
CDR3 protein: CASSTKFSNQPQHF
CDR3 DNA: TGTGCCAGCAGTACCAAGTTTAGCAATCAGCCCCAGCATTTT

D gene: -
J gene: TRBJ2-1
clone size: -
V gene: TRBV5-4
CDR3 protein: CASSSGRALAYNEQFF
CDR3 DNA: TGTGCCAGCAGCTCGGGACGAGCGCTGGCCTACAATGAGCAGTTCTTC

D gene: -
J gene: TRBJ1-1
clone size: -
V gene: TRBV6-5
CDR3 protein: CASRGWGQLGSEAFF
CDR3 DNA: TGTGCCAGCAGGGGGTGGGGCCAGCTTGGGTCTGAAGCTTTCTTT